A single sample gave rise to the 22 T cell receptor beta chains below, sequenced in a study of T cells after yellow fever vaccination. TCRdb reanalysed the 5' RACE reads using MiXCR and keeps one entry per CDR3 protein. Of about 340,000 distinct CDR3 sequences detected, roughly 4% appear once; the ten largest clones hold roughly 24%. The sequences come from PBMCs, collected 5 days after the yellow fever booster vaccination. These receptor sequences come from a man younger than 35 who received the YFV17D yellow fever vaccine.

This clonotype has a handful of counts. The V and J genes are TRBV18 and TRBJ2-7; D perhaps matches TRBD1 (5 bases). The CDR3 loop spans 13 amino acids. V lost 0 bases to trimming and J lost 6 bases, with 9 bases between them. Looked up from germline, CDR1 is KGHSH and CDR2 is LQKENI. The CDR3 here is CASSPPDSSEQYV. The DNA for the CDR3 is TGTGCCAGCTCACCACCAGACAGTAGCGAGCAGTACGTC.

This clonotype turned up a few times. In DNA form, the CDR3 reads TGCAGTGCTACCAGGGAGGCGGGAATGGAAAAACTGTTTTTT. Translated, it gives CSATREAGMEKLFF. The rearrangement joins TRBV20-1 to TRBJ1-4, with a weak D call TRBD1 (5 bases). Per the germline V gene, CDR1 is DFQATT and CDR2 is SNEGSKA (reference sequence). The CDR3 is 14 amino acids. V was pared by 4 bases and J by 8 bases, with 17 bases between.

The V and J genes are TRBV19 and TRBJ1-1; D possibly corresponds to TRBD1 (6 bases). V gave up 4 bases and J gave up 6 bases, with 21 bases separating them. This CDR3 has 16 amino acids. Looked up from germline, CDR1 is LNHDA and CDR2 is SQIVND (reference sequence). The CDR3 DNA reads as TGTGCCAGTAGTAGGTGGACAGACATCTCTCTTCCTGAAGCTTTCTTT. Its translation: CASSRWTDISLPEAFF.

In this sample, this clonotype turned up many times. The chain joins TRBV30 to TRBJ1-3, with a weak D call TRBD1 (5 bases). The CDR3 covers 14 residues. The germline V and J ends were trimmed by 2 bases and 4 bases, with 12 bases remaining between them. CDR1 is GTSNPN and CDR2 is SVGIG in the germline V gene (reference sequence). In DNA form, the CDR3 reads TGTGCCTGGAGTAGGCCAGGGATCGGAAACACCATATATTTT. It codes for CAWSRPGIGNTIYF. Full variable domain (rest looked up from reference TRBV30 and TRBJ1-3): SQTIHQWPATLVQPVGSPLSLECTVEGTSNPNLYWYRQAAGRGLQLLFYSVGIGQISSEVPQNLSASRPQDRQFILSSKKLLLSDSGFYLCAWSRPGIGNTIYFGEGSWLTVV.

This clonotype has at least ten counts. This chain links TRBV7-9 with TRBJ1-3; maybe TRBD1 (6 bases). V lost 5 bases and J 4 bases, leaving 12 bases between the germline ends. CDR3 length equals 14 residues. In germline, CDR1 is SEHNR, CDR2 FQNEAQ (reference sequence). Here the CDR3 reads CASSAPGDGNTIYF. DNA for the CDR3: TGTGCCAGCAGCGCCCCAGGGGACGGAAACACCATATATTTT.

The sample holds a few counts of this clonotype. This chain joins TRBV10-3 and TRBJ2-7, with 9 bases aligning to TRBD1. The J segment lost 3 bases and the V segment lost 3 bases, leaving 6 bases of the junction unmatched. CDR1 ENHRY and CDR2 SYGVKD come from the germline V gene. This CDR3 has 15 amino acids. The chain's CDR3 is CAISDTLDRGYEQYV. CDR3 nucleotide sequence: TGTGCCATCAGTGATACTTTGGACAGGGGCTACGAGCAGTACGTC.

This clonotype was observed many times. The chain couples TRBV11-3 to TRBJ2-1; tentatively, D is TRBD1 (6 bases). This CDR3 is 14 amino acids long. The germline V gene encodes CDR1 SGHNT and CDR2 YENEEA. Deletions cut 0 bases from V and 6 bases from J, with 9 bases between. CDR3 sequence (DNA): TGTGCCAGCAGCTTAGATCTACAGGGCAATGAGCAGTTCTTC. It yields the protein CASSLDLQGNEQFF.

This clonotype was picked up many times. The gene calls are TRBV4-1 and TRBJ1-4; D gene ambiguous. Trimming left V 4 bases short and J 5 bases short, with 17 bases between. This CDR3 is built from 16 residues. CDR1 MGHRA and CDR2 YSYEKL come from the germline V gene. CDR3 residues: CASSLIIPPQNEKLFF. In nucleotides, the CDR3 is TGCGCCAGCAGCCTCATAATTCCCCCTCAAAATGAAAAACTGTTTTTT.

V usage is TRBV5-1 and J usage is TRBJ1-1; the match to TRBD1 covers 9 bases. CDR3 length: 13 residues. J was trimmed by 10 bases and V by 4 bases; bases with no gene match: 8. Germline V gene data show CDR1 as SGHRS and CDR2 as YFSETQ. CDR3 in amino acids: CASSTSSGQGAFF. DNA of the CDR3: TGCGCCAGCAGCACCTCGTCGGGACAGGGAGCTTTCTTT.

This clonotype was detected many times. V gene TRBV5-6 combines with J gene TRBJ1-2; unclear D gene. The CDR3 runs to 14 residues. The V end lost 4 bases, the J end lost 7 bases, and 17 bases lay between the germline ends. Germline V gene lookup returns CDR1 SGHDT and CDR2 YYEEEE. CDR3 DNA sequence: TGTGCCAGCAGCCTTCCGCCGGGGAAGAGTGGCTACACCTTC. Translated, it gives CASSLPPGKSGYTF. The full variable domain, in which reference TRBV5-6 and TRBJ1-2 provide the parts outside the CDR3, is DAGVTQSPTHLIKTRGQQVTLRCSPKSGHDTVSWYQQALGQGPQFIFQYYEEEERQRGNFPDRFSGHQFPNYSSELNVNALLLGDSALYLCASSLPPGKSGYTFGSGTRLTVV.

Many counts were recorded for this clonotype. The chain employs TRBV7-8 and TRBJ2-3, with 7 bases that match TRBD2. In germline, CDR1 is SGHVS, CDR2 FQNEAQ. The CDR3 contains 15 residues. V trimming: 8 bases; J trimming: 0 bases; junction bases outside the gene matches: 8. The chain's CDR3 is CASASQRGSTDTQYF. CDR3 sequence (DNA): TGTGCCAGCGCCTCTCAGCGGGGTAGCACAGATACGCAGTATTTT. The whole variable domain, remainder taken from reference TRBV7-8 and TRBJ2-3, is GAGVSQSPRYKVAKRGQDVALRCDPISGHVSLFWYQQALGQGPEFLTYFQNEAQLDKSGLPSDRFFAERPEGSVSTLKIQRTQQEDSAVYLCASASQRGSTDTQYFGPGTRLTVL.

At least ten counts were recorded for this clonotype. The genes are TRBV5-1 and TRBJ1-4; no definite D call. CDR1 and CDR2 from the germline V gene are SGHRS and YFSETQ. Trimming took off 4 bases at V and 0 bases at J, with 7 bases between the two ends. The CDR3 has 14 amino acids. The CDR3 DNA sequence: TGCGCCAGCAGCCCACGTGCAACTAATGAAAAACTGTTTTTT. This sequence encodes CASSPRATNEKLFF.

This clonotype has a handful of counts. The chain employs TRBV7-2 and TRBJ1-3; 7 positions match TRBD1. The CDR3 runs 14 residues. Germline loops: CDR1 SGHTA, CDR2 FQGNSA. The trim removed 5 bases at V and 4 bases at J, leaving 5 bases unmatched. The CDR3 nucleotides are TGTGCCAGCAGCCCGTGGGACAGCGGAAACACCATATATTTT. It encodes CASSPWDSGNTIYF.

There are many counts of this clonotype. The chain is built from TRBV7-2 and TRBJ2-1, with 8 bases lining up with TRBD2. The CDR3 covers 16 residues. The germline CDR1 and CDR2 sequences are SGHTA and FQGNSA. With 2 bases clipped from V and 8 bases from J, the junction kept 11 bases outside the gene matches. CDR3 DNA sequence: TGTGCCAGCAGCTTACAGACAGCGGGGGTCGGAGATGAGCAGTTCTTC. This translates into CASSLQTAGVGDEQFF.

This clonotype has a handful of counts. The chain combines TRBV15 with TRBJ1-5; tentatively, D is TRBD1 (6 bases). CDR1 LNHNV and CDR2 YYDKDF come from the germline V gene (reference sequence). The ends were cut back, 5 bases at V and 2 bases at J, with 16 bases in the middle. CDR3 size: 16 residues. CDR3: CATSPNKGGGNQPQHF. CDR3 DNA sequence: TGTGCCACCAGCCCCAATAAGGGGGGCGGCAATCAGCCCCAGCATTTT.

This chain links TRBV28 with TRBJ2-1; 7 bases align to TRBD2. Germline V lookup: CDR1 MDHEN, CDR2 SYDVKM. This CDR3 has 14 residues. V lost 8 bases and J lost 8; bases outside the gene matches: 12. The CDR3 loop is CASGSPGGGDEQFF. For the CDR3, the DNA is TGTGCCAGCGGCTCCCCGGGGGGAGGGGATGAGCAGTTCTTC.

This clonotype was seen more than once but under ten times. The V and J genes are TRBV12-3 or TRBV12-4 and TRBJ1-5; maybe TRBD1 (5 bases). The V gene lost 3 bases and the J gene lost 4 bases, with 22 bases spanning the gap. The CDR3 spans 18 residues. Written as DNA, the CDR3 is TGTGCCAGCAGTTTCTTGATGCAAAGGGGCGGGAGGAATCAGCCCCAGCATTTT. Amino acids: CASSFLMQRGGRNQPQHF.

This clonotype has a count of ten or more. V and J are TRBV18 and TRBJ2-2; weak D call: TRBD1 (5 bases). The CDR3 loop spans 17 amino acids. Germline V CDR1 and CDR2: KGHSH, LQKENI. The germline V and J ends were trimmed by 0 bases and 0 bases, with 11 bases remaining between them. CDR3 in amino acids: CASSPPADSANTGELFF. CDR3 DNA: TGTGCCAGCTCACCACCGGCCGACAGCGCGAACACCGGGGAGCTGTTTTTT.

This clonotype was counted ten times or more. This chain links TRBV20-1 with TRBJ1-1; D remains ambiguous. Trimming shortened V by 3 bases and J by 11 bases, and 10 bases separated the two germline ends. The V gene's germline CDR1 is DFQATT and CDR2 SNEGSKA (reference sequence). CDR3 size: 10 residues. CDR3 sequence (DNA): TGCAGTGCTAGTACCAGCCGGGCTTTCTTT. Translated: CSASTSRAFF.

The rearrangement joins TRBV11-3 to TRBJ2-3; 13 positions match TRBD2. The CDR3 sequence is 16 residues long. Germline values: CDR1 SGHNT, CDR2 YENEEA. J lost 2 bases, V lost 4 bases, and 3 bases had no gene match. CDR3 amino acids: CASSSGLAGITDTQYF. The DNA of the CDR3 is TGTGCCAGCAGCTCGGGACTAGCGGGGATCACAGATACGCAGTATTTT.

V gene TRBV19 combines with J gene TRBJ2-3; 7 bases agree with TRBD1. Germline CDR1 is LNHDA and CDR2 is SQIVND (reference sequence). The J segment lost 0 bases and the V segment lost 5 bases, leaving 5 bases of the junction unmatched. This CDR3 has 15 amino acids. The CDR3: CASSHDRASTDTQYF. The CDR3 nucleotides are TGTGCCAGTAGTCACGACAGGGCTAGCACAGATACGCAGTATTTT.

The chain links TRBV7-2 to TRBJ2-3; 7 bases align to TRBD2. V shed 3 bases and J 0 bases; nucleotides not matched to a gene: 6. CDR3 length equals 16 residues. Germline CDR1 SGHTA, CDR2 FQGNSA. The CDR3: CASSFRLAVSTDTQYF. The CDR3 DNA sequence: TGTGCCAGCAGCTTCAGGCTAGCGGTGAGCACAGATACGCAGTATTTT.